This TCR beta chain came from a study of siplizumab effects on memory and regulatory T cells. General observations from the study: Researchers did not confirm the suppressive function of proliferating Tregs from siplizumab cultures.

Worth noting for this clone: Its antigen is as yet unknown.

Sequencing was performed with immunoSEQ multiplex PCR; in TCRdb, only in-frame clones are kept and a portion is missing. This sample carries about 110,000 clones, 90% to 95% of them seen once, and the ten largest clones take approximately 0.3%. The sequence came from a human donor in good health. Sequenced: CD4+ T cells sorted from blood.

In DNA, the CDR3 is TGTGCCAGCAGCTTGGTCGGCACAGATACGCAGTATTTT. Translation gives CASSLVGTDTQYF. This sequence joins TRBV5-8 and TRBJ2-3; the D is unclear. V dropped 0 bases and J dropped 1 base, with 3 bases sitting between them. CDR1 and CDR2 from the germline V gene are SGHTS and YDEGEE. CDR3 length: 13 amino acids.